This passage covers 16 T cell receptor beta chains from one sample sequenced in a study of T cell responses to AZD1222 COVID-19 vaccine. TCRdb's copy holds only in-frame clones and misses some; the assay was immunoSEQ multiplex PCR. The table includes roughly 260,000 clones, about 92% detected once. The sample here was peripheral blood, taken on day 0 of AZD1222 vaccination. The receptors derive from an adult in good health.

The rearrangement joins TRBV5-4 to TRBJ2-1; 16 bases fit TRBD2. Trimming removed 4 bases from V and 10 bases from J; junction bases left unmatched: 8. The CDR3 totals 16 residues. Per the germline V gene, CDR1 is SGHNT and CDR2 is YYREEE (reference sequence). In nucleotides, the CDR3 is TGTGCCAGCAGCCAGGGGACTAGCGGGAGGGCCGAAGAGCAGTTCTTC. It codes for CASSQGTSGRAEEQFF.

V usage is TRBV5-4 and J usage is TRBJ1-1; 12 nucleotides align to TRBD1. Germline CDR1 SGHNT, CDR2 YYREEE (reference sequence). This CDR3 spans 15 amino acids. V gave up 4 bases and J gave up 1 base; unmatched junction bases: 2. As DNA, the CDR3 is TGTGCCAGCAGCCGGGGACAGGGGGCGAACACTGAAGCTTTCTTT. It codes for CASSRGQGANTEAFF.

The chain has TRBV28 and TRBJ2-6; TRBD1 aligns across 8 bases. Germline CDR1 MDHEN, CDR2 SYDVKM. Trimming removed 5 bases from V and 0 bases from J; junction bases left unmatched: 6. The length of the CDR3 is 17 residues. CDR3 protein: CASSAGTGLSGANVLTF. The CDR3 DNA follows: TGTGCCAGCAGTGCCGGGACAGGCCTCTCTGGGGCCAACGTCCTGACTTTC.

V usage is TRBV5-1 and J usage is TRBJ2-3; TRBD1 aligns across 7 bases. From germline, CDR1 is SGHRS and CDR2 YFSETQ. Trimming cost V 5 bases and J 4 bases; bases outside gene matches: 7. CDR3 length: 14 amino acids. The CDR3 nucleotides read TGCGCCAGCAGACCAGGACAGGCGGCAGATACGCAGTATTTT. Amino acids: CASRPGQAADTQYF.

The chain uses TRBV19 and TRBJ1-5, with TRBD1 matching over 11 bases. The CDR3 extends over 14 amino acids. Trimming cost V 9 bases and J 7 bases; bases outside gene matches: 8. CDR1 is LNHDA and CDR2 is SQIVND in the germline V gene (reference sequence). The CDR3 sequence: CARAGTGGFQPQHF. The CDR3 DNA sequence: TGTGCCAGAGCCGGGACAGGGGGGTTCCAGCCCCAGCATTTT.

The chain is built from TRBV6-2 or TRBV6-3 and TRBJ2-5; 8 bases align to TRBD2. V lost 6 bases, J lost 5 bases, and 11 bases stayed unmatched. Germline V gene data show CDR1 as MNHEY and CDR2 as SVGEGT. CDR3 length equals 15 residues. CDR3 sequence reads: CASSNNGLAGETQYF. In DNA form, the CDR3 reads TGTGCCAGCAGCAACAACGGACTAGCCGGGGAGACCCAGTACTTC.

The chain couples TRBV29-1 to TRBJ2-4; TRBD2 aligns across 8 bases. In germline, CDR1 is SQVTM, CDR2 ANQGSEA. Trimming cost V 7 bases and J 5 bases; bases outside gene matches: 7. This CDR3 region has 13 residues. Written as DNA, the CDR3 is TGCAGCGGTCGCGGGGGGCTTGAAAACATTCAGTACTTC. Amino acids: CSGRGGLENIQYF.

The chain joins TRBV6-1 to TRBJ2-7, with 9 bases identical to TRBD1. Germline assignment: CDR1 MNHNS and CDR2 SASEGT. The length of the CDR3 is 13 residues. The V segment lost 3 bases and the J segment 5 bases; nucleotides outside the gene matches: 2. The CDR3 loop reads CASSEWTGDEQYF. Written as DNA, the CDR3 is TGTGCCAGCAGTGAGTGGACAGGGGACGAGCAGTACTTC.

The CDR3 reads CASSVLEGGTEAFF. CDR3 nucleotides: TGTGCCAGCAGTGTCTTGGAGGGAGGTACTGAAGCTTTCTTT. V is TRBV2 and J is TRBJ1-1; D ambiguous. Trimming removed 4 bases at V and 5 bases at J, with 14 bases between. The CDR3 is 14 amino acids. CDR1 and CDR2 from the germline V gene are SNHLY and FYNNEI.

The rearrangement uses TRBV9 and TRBJ2-3, with 8 bases identical to TRBD2. This CDR3 spans 15 amino acids. Germline trimming cut 0 bases from V and 5 bases from J; bases unmatched to any gene: 5. The germline CDR1 and CDR2 sequences are SGDLS and YYNGEE. CDR3 in DNA: TGTGCCAGCAGCGTAGGCGGGGGGCGTGGAGATACGCAGTATTTT. Translation: CASSVGGGRGDTQYF.

The V gene is TRBV5-4, the J gene TRBJ2-3; maybe TRBD2 (6 bases). This CDR3 has 15 amino acids. V was cut by 3 bases and J by 2 bases, with 13 bases left in between. CDR1 is SGHNT and CDR2 is YYREEE in the germline V gene (reference sequence). CDR3 sequence: CASSSRGADTDTQYF. The CDR3 DNA reads TGTGCCAGCAGCTCGCGGGGCGCGGACACAGATACGCAGTATTTT.

This chain joins TRBV5-1 and TRBJ2-7; D assignment may be TRBD1 or TRBD2 (5 bases each). The CDR3 extends over 16 amino acids. Trimming pared 0 bases from V and 3 bases from J, leaving 16 bases between. The germline V gene encodes CDR1 SGHRS and CDR2 YFSETQ. This chain's CDR3 is CASSLEAAGWFYEQYF. Here the CDR3 DNA reads TGCGCCAGCAGCTTGGAAGCGGCAGGGTGGTTCTACGAGCAGTACTTC.

V is TRBV5-1 and J is TRBJ2-1, with 8 bases aligning to TRBD2. Germline V CDR1 and CDR2: SGHRS, YFSETQ. The CDR3 runs to 15 residues. V lost 6 bases, J lost 0 bases, and 5 bases stayed unmatched. In DNA, the CDR3 is TGCGCCAGCACTCTAGCGGGCTACTCCTACAATGAGCAGTTCTTC. Translation: CASTLAGYSYNEQFF.

V is TRBV28 and J is TRBJ1-5; the D is unclear. The germline CDR1 and CDR2 sequences are MDHEN and SYDVKM. The CDR3 consists of 14 residues. Trimming stripped 3 bases from V and 4 bases from J, with 10 bases between. CDR3: CASSLKGLNQPQHF. CDR3 bases: TGTGCCAGCAGTTTGAAAGGGTTGAATCAGCCCCAGCATTTT.

This sequence joins TRBV7-4 and TRBJ1-3; D not resolved. The CDR3 has 14 amino acids. Germline loops: CDR1 SGHVT, CDR2 SQSDAQ. Trimming took 4 bases from V and 0 from J, leaving 7 bases between them. CDR3 in DNA: TGTGCCAGCAGCTGGACGAGCTCTGGAAACACCATATATTTT. Amino acid sequence: CASSWTSSGNTIYF.

The V call is TRBV7-6, the J call TRBJ1-1; D gene unclear. Germline-derived CDR1 and CDR2 are SGHVS and FNYEAQ. This CDR3 is built from 14 residues. Trimming cost V 1 base and J 4 bases, with 10 bases left between them. The CDR3 is CASSLGGPGTEAFF. CDR3 nucleotides: TGTGCCAGCAGCTTAGGAGGGCCCGGCACTGAAGCTTTCTTT.